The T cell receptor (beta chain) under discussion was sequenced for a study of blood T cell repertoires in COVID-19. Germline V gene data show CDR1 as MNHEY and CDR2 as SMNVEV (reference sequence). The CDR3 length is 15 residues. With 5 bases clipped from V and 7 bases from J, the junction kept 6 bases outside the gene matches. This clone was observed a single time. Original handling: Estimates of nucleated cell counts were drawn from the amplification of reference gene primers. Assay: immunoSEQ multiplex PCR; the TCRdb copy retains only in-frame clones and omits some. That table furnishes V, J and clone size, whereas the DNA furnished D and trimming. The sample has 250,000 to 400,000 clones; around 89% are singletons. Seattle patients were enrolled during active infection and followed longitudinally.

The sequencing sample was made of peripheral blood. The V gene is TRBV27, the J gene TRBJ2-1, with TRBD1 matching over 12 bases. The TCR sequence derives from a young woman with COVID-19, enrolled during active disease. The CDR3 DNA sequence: TGTGCCAGCAGTCCCCGGGACAGGGGGCTGAATGAGCAGTTCTTC. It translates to CASSPRDRGLNEQFF.